This T cell receptor (beta chain) derives from a study of CXCR3-negative and CXCR3-positive naive CD8 T cells. Study observations and caveats: CXCR3-positive naive cells had more hydrophobic TRB CDR3s than CXCR3-negative naive cells. Much lower diversity was found in memory CD8+ cells, while both naive subsets had comparably high diversity. Naive CXCR3-negative and CXCR3-positive cells had similar TRBV-TRBJ usage; memory differed.

In preparing the TRB cDNA libraries, 5' RACE with UMI labels was used. After re-calling the 5' RACE reads, TCRdb lists one entry per CDR3 protein, DNA absent. The listing records about 130,000 distinct CDR3 sequences. CDR3 length equals 16 residues. The germline V gene encodes CDR1 MNHEY and CDR2 SVGEGT. About this clonotype: What it binds is not known.

Naive CD8+ T cells were CD45RO-CCR7+CD27+CD95-. This TCR came from a human donor in good health. Some clones in this sample may be carry-over from other donors' samples. This rearrangement joins TRBV6-2 or TRBV6-3 to TRBJ2-7; TCRdb lists TRBD1, though no DNA is available to test this call. Sequenced sample: naive CXCR3- CD8+ T cells from blood. Documented subset: CD45RO-CCR7+CD27+CD95- naive CD8+ T cells lacking CXCR3 (TNR3-). CDR3 protein: CASSSAGQDGFYEQYF.